This T cell receptor beta chain was documented in a study of blood T cell repertoires in COVID-19. This clone was detected only a few times. Germline V lookup: CDR1 SNHLY, CDR2 FYNNEI. This CDR3 region has 14 residues. The J segment lost 7 bases and the V segment lost 5 bases, leaving 9 bases of the junction unmatched. Those enrolled, adults aged roughly 18 to 89 years, came from 24 US areas. Clinical history as reported by participants underpinned cohort assignment. The method was immunoSEQ multiplex PCR; TCRdb's version includes in-frame clones alone and lacks a portion of them. The sample holds approximately 290,000 clones, 70% to 90% seen once.

The V and J genes are TRBV2 and TRBJ1-1, with 8 positions matching TRBD1. Sequenced input: PBMCs or T cells enriched from blood (not recorded which). The clonotype comes from a woman aged 25 to 45 who had recovered from COVID-19. Here the CDR3 reads CASSYRGYDNEAFF. The CDR3, as DNA: TGTGCCAGCAGTTACAGGGGGTATGACAATGAAGCTTTCTTT.